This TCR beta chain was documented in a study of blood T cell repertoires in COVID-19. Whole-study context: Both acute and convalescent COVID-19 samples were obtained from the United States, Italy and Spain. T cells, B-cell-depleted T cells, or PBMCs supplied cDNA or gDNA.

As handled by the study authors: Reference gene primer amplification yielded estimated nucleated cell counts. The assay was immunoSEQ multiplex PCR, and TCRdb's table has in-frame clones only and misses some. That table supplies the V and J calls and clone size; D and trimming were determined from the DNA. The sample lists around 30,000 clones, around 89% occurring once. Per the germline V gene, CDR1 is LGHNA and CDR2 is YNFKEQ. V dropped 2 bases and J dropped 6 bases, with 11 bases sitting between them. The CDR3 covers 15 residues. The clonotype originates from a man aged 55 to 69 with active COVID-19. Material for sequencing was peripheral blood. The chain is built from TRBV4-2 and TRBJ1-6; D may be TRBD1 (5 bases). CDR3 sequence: CASSQIQGGNSPLHF. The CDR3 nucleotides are TGTGCCAGCAGCCAAATCCAGGGAGGTAATTCACCCCTCCACTTT.